Following are 19 T cell receptor beta chains from one sample sequenced in a study of blood T cells in healthy people across ages. A second PCR of 7 to 11 cycles used a sample-barcoded 5' primer and a J-beta primer mix. TCRdb analysed the 5' RACE reads with MiXCR anew, one entry per CDR3 protein. The sample yields approximately 490,000 distinct CDR3 sequences, 24% seen once. These data also formed part of another study, on T cells of mothers and their children.

The specimen was blood. These receptor sequences come from a boy between 10 and 17 years old in good health.

There are a few counts of this clonotype. The chain carries TRBV18 and TRBJ2-5; 13 bases are shared with TRBD2. With 1 base clipped from V and 2 bases from J, the junction kept 4 bases outside the gene matches. Germline V CDR1 and CDR2: KGHSH, LQKENI. The CDR3 contains 17 residues. CDR3 residues: CASSPQTSGRLQETQYF. The CDR3 nucleotides are TGTGCCAGCTCACCACAGACTAGCGGGAGGTTACAAGAGACCCAGTACTTC.

This rearrangement joins TRBV28 to TRBJ2-7; 7 bases map to TRBD2. Trimming took 10 bases from V and 3 from J; bases not matched to a gene: 9. This CDR3 has 13 amino acids. The germline gives CDR1 MDHEN, CDR2 SYDVKM. The CDR3 bases are TGTGCCATCCAAAAGCTAGCGGTCTACGAGCAGTACTTC. Translation gives CAIQKLAVYEQYF.

The V call is TRBV20-1, the J call TRBJ2-1, with unresolved D. The CDR3 loop spans 11 amino acids. Deletions cut 6 bases from V and 4 bases from J, with 7 bases between. Germline V gives CDR1 DFQATT, CDR2 SNEGSKA (reference sequence). The DNA for the CDR3 is TGCAGTGCCCGCCCTTACAATGAGCAGTTCTTC. It yields the protein CSARPYNEQFF.

The J gene is TRBJ2-1, the V gene TRBV7-2; tentatively, D is TRBD1 (5 bases). Per germline, CDR1 SGHTA and CDR2 FQGNSA. V lost 4 bases and J lost 6, with 16 bases in between. The CDR3 runs 15 residues. The CDR3 protein is CASSSDSIGANEQFF. The CDR3 DNA sequence: TGTGCCAGCAGCTCTGACAGTATAGGGGCCAATGAGCAGTTCTTC.

This rearrangement joins TRBV18 to TRBJ1-4; 9 bases agree with TRBD1. Losses at the gene ends were 5 bases for V and 2 bases for J; bases not matched to a gene: 9. Germline V lookup: CDR1 KGHSH, CDR2 LQKENI. The CDR3 has 17 amino acids. The DNA of the CDR3 is TGTGCCAGCTCATTGATACAGGGGGCGAGTACTAATGAAAAACTGTTTTTT. As protein: CASSLIQGASTNEKLFF.

This chain uses TRBV7-9 with TRBJ2-1, with a possible D match to TRBD2 (7 bases). This CDR3 comprises 15 residues. Germline CDR1 reads SEHNR; CDR2 reads FQNEAQ (reference sequence). The ends were cut back, 5 bases at V and 8 bases at J, with 19 bases in the middle. The CDR3 here is CASSPKGGGMDEQFF. The CDR3 DNA follows: TGTGCCAGCAGCCCCAAAGGCGGGGGCATGGATGAGCAGTTCTTC.

This chain connects TRBV28 to TRBJ2-7, with D possibly being TRBD1 (6 bases). The V end lost 9 bases, the J end lost 2 bases, and 14 bases lay between the germline ends. CDR1 is MDHEN and CDR2 is SYDVKM in the germline V gene. The CDR3 runs 13 residues. The CDR3 DNA sequence: TGTGCCAGTGGGTCAGGGGCTACCTACGAGCAGTACTTC. This translates into CASGSGATYEQYF.

This chain connects TRBV10-3 to TRBJ2-7; TRBD1 aligns across 7 bases. The V segment lost 6 bases and the J segment 5 bases; nucleotides outside the gene matches: 10. The CDR3 contains 14 residues. The germline V gene has CDR1 ENHRY and CDR2 SYGVKD. The CDR3, as DNA: TGTGCCATCAGGAGACAGGGTTTGAGCAACGAGCAGTACTTC. Protein sequence: CAIRRQGLSNEQYF.

The sample holds one count of this clonotype. As DNA, the CDR3 is TGTGCCAGCAGCCGGAGGACAGGTTCCGGAAACACCATATATTTT. It specifies CASSRRTGSGNTIYF. The chain uses TRBV3-1 and TRBJ1-3, with TRBD1 matching over 7 bases. J lost 4 bases, V lost 4 bases, and 7 bases had no gene match. CDR1 LGHDT and CDR2 YNNKEL come from the germline V gene (reference sequence). This CDR3 has 15 amino acids.

This clonotype was seen ten or more times. The chain carries TRBV14 and TRBJ2-2; D may match TRBD1 or TRBD2 (5 bases each). CDR1 SGHDN and CDR2 FVKESK come from the germline V gene. Deletions cut 4 bases from V and 5 bases from J, with 14 bases between. The CDR3 sequence is 15 residues long. The CDR3 loop reads CASSPLGPLTGELFF. The CDR3 nucleotides read TGTGCCAGCAGCCCACTGGGACCGCTGACCGGGGAGCTGTTTTTT.

V is TRBV27 and J is TRBJ2-5, with a weak D call TRBD1 (5 bases). Trimming shortened V by 6 bases and J by 2 bases, and 10 bases separated the two germline ends. Germline lookup yields CDR1 MNHEY and CDR2 SMNVEV (reference sequence). CDR3 length equals 13 residues. The CDR3 loop is CASRGHLQETQYF. In nucleotides, the CDR3 is TGTGCCAGCAGAGGACATCTACAAGAGACCCAGTACTTC.

The rearrangement links TRBV6-6 to TRBJ2-3, with D perhaps TRBD2 (6 bases). CDR3 size: 13 residues. The V and J ends lost 7 bases and 1 base respectively, with 9 bases between them. The germline gives CDR1 MNHNY, CDR2 SVGAGI (reference sequence). The chain's CDR3 is CASIGTGTDTQYF. The CDR3 nucleotides are TGTGCCAGCATAGGGACTGGCACAGATACGCAGTATTTT.

This chain links TRBV4-3 with TRBJ1-4; D unresolved. This CDR3 is 17 amino acids long. V dropped 1 base and J dropped 0 bases, with 12 bases sitting between them. Germline lookup yields CDR1 LGHNA and CDR2 YSLEER. The CDR3 sequence is CASSQVRSMATNEKLFF. The CDR3 DNA follows: TGCGCCAGCAGCCAAGTTCGCTCAATGGCAACTAATGAAAAACTGTTTTTT.

The chain employs TRBV6-1 and TRBJ1-2; D ambiguous. Per germline, CDR1 MNHNS and CDR2 SASEGT. The V end was cut by 7 bases, the J end by 2 bases, with 14 bases between. The CDR3 consists of 14 residues. The CDR3, as DNA: TGTGCCAGCACCATCCGACGGGAAAACTATGGCTACACCTTC. Its protein product is CASTIRRENYGYTF.

This chain connects TRBV11-2 to TRBJ1-2, with D perhaps matching TRBD1 (5 bases). The length of the CDR3 is 13 residues. The V gene's germline CDR1 is SGHAT and CDR2 FQNNGV. V lost 2 bases, J lost 4 bases, and 8 bases lay in between. CDR3 sequence: CASSLRDGYGYTF. The CDR3 bases are TGTGCCAGCAGCTTAAGGGACGGCTATGGCTACACCTTC.

This clonotype was observed a few times. The rearrangement links TRBV7-6 to TRBJ2-5; TRBD1 or TRBD2 may be the D gene (6 bases each). The J call may not be correct, given that the DNA end is closer to TRBJ2-1. There are 14 residues in the CDR3. Germline lookup yields CDR1 SGHVS and CDR2 FNYEAQ. CDR3 sequence (DNA): TGTGCCAGCAGCTTCGGGGATGGAGGGGGTGAGCAGTTCTTC. Translated: CASSFGDGGGEQFF.

The sample holds a few counts of this clonotype. The chain has TRBV7-2 and TRBJ2-2, with TRBD2 as a possible D gene (6 bases). The V gene's germline CDR1 is SGHTA and CDR2 FQGNSA. The length of the CDR3 is 13 residues. The ends were cut back, 0 bases at V and 8 bases at J, with 7 bases in the middle. In DNA, the CDR3 is TGTGCCAGCAGCTTAGCGGAGGGGGGGGAGCTGTTTTTT. Its protein product is CASSLAEGGELFF.

This chain joins TRBV27 and TRBJ2-1, with D uncertain. V was pared by 1 base and J by 0 bases, with 7 bases between. The CDR3 has 15 residues. Germline V lookup: CDR1 MNHEY, CDR2 SMNVEV (reference sequence). CDR3 DNA: TGTGCCAGCAGTTTATATTATCCCTCCTACAATGAGCAGTTCTTC. This gives the protein CASSLYYPSYNEQFF.

The V and J genes are TRBV5-5 and TRBJ2-2; D gene uncertain. Germline V CDR1 and CDR2: SGHKS, YYEKEE (reference sequence). The CDR3 has 15 amino acids. Trimming cost V 2 bases and J 0 bases, with 8 bases left between them. The CDR3 protein is CASSFHNANTGELFF. CDR3 DNA sequence: TGTGCCAGCAGCTTCCACAACGCGAACACCGGGGAGCTGTTTTTT. Combining the CDR3 with reference TRBV5-5 and TRBJ2-2 gives the whole variable domain DAGVTQSPTHLIKTRGQQVTLRCSPISGHKSVSWYQQVLGQGPQFIFQYYEKEERGRGNFPDRFSARQFPNYSSELNVNALLLGDSALYLCASSFHNANTGELFFGEGSRLTVL.